This T cell receptor beta chain originates from a study of regulatory T cells in long-lasting Graves disease (dated by TCRdb to the early 2020s). For the wider study: Persistent Graves' disease meant more than 5 years of antithyroid drug treatment with TSH receptor autoantibodies that stayed positive. Peripheral blood TCR sequencing and RNA sequencing compared persistent Graves' disease patients with newly diagnosed Graves' disease patients. The study was conducted in China and was registered as a clinical trial. TCR sequencing covered roughly 13 persistent and some 20 newly diagnosed Graves' disease patients, some 35 samples in total. Persistent Graves' disease patients in the clinical cohort had taken antithyroid drugs for 9.5 to 13 years on average. Paper-wide results and their limitations: Peripheral blood alone was examined, since thyroid tissue, which constituted the primary lesion, could not be accessed. Sequencing and analysis were restricted to the TCR beta chain. Persistent Graves' disease patients showed lower TCR Shannon entropy and fewer highly expanded clones than newly diagnosed patients, suggesting clonal expansion. TRBV28, TRBJ1-2 and TRBJ2-5 were preferentially used in persistent disease, while TRBV20-1 and TRBJ2-1 were favored in newly diagnosed disease. A larger number of public clonotypes was shared among persistent patients (fewer than 3,000) than among newly diagnosed patients (around 970). The small sample size was acknowledged by the authors as a limitation that may reduce accuracy.

The CDR3 runs 15 residues from the cysteine to the phenylalanine. The read is trimmed to its CDR3 DNA, 45 bases read in frame from base 1. Per the germline V gene, MNHNS is the CDR1 and SASEGT is the CDR2. V and J lose 7 bases and 7 bases, and a span of 20 bases separates them. Receptors were amplified or captured by multiplex PCR. Reads for this sample came from an Illumina HiSeq 4000. CDR3 regions were amplified by Arm-PCR with iRepertoire HTBI primers to construct TCR beta libraries. PCR products were gel purified before sequencing. The paper's data handling went like this. Gene usage analysis of CDR3 amino acid clonotypes relied on the roughly 60 TRBV and about 13 TRBJ segments identified across samples. Filtered high-quality paired reads were merged into contigs using COPE and FqMerger. BLAST was used to align contigs to IMGT TRBV, TRBD and TRBJ reference genes, with CDR3 defined following IMGT. Any clonotype with a frequency above 0.1% was classified as a highly expanded clone. Shannon entropy was used to measure repertoire diversity, and the Gini coefficient was used to measure V-J evenness. Public clonotypes were defined as clonotypes shared by more than one individual. Clones were called with MiXCR by TCRdb after fastp trimmed the public reads at Q25, and only in-frame beta chains were retained. Here each entry gathers all rows of one CDR3 protein and keeps the most common genes and DNA. TCRdb assigned the V and J calls; the authors' analysis was not used. This sample has roughly 470,000 distinct CDR3 sequences in its table, and under 25% of those were observed once. 7.8% of the sample is in the top ten clones.

The sample's time point label, in plain terms: persistent/refractory GD, antithyroid drugs over 5 years with positive TRAb. For both TCR sequencing and RNA sequencing, RNA was extracted from PBMCs in TRIzol. The diagnosis of Graves' disease was made according to American Thyroid Association guidelines. Patients for the study were recruited at an endocrinology department in Xi'an, China. From each patient, about 9.7 milliliters of peripheral blood was collected into an EDTA anticoagulant tube. Ficoll Paque Plus density gradient separation was used to isolate PBMCs, and no additional T cell sorting was done. An Agilent 2100 Bioanalyzer and agarose gel were used to assess RNA quality, and a NanoDrop 2000 was used to measure RNA concentration. Many counts were recorded for this clonotype. Its antigen remains undetermined. No qualities accompany the bases; no much larger clone lies one base away.

The TCR originated in a female donor with Graves disease. Sequences were derived from peripheral blood mononuclear cells (PBMCs), sampled when the disease was refractory, from a patient treated with antithyroid drugs. The chain couples TRBV6-1 to TRBJ1-5; TRBD1 might be the D gene, on 5 matching bases. The CDR3 in this case is CASMGVVGWGQPQHF. The DNA sequence is given as TGTGCCAGCATGGGAGTGGTAGGCTGGGGGCAGCCCCAGCATTTT.